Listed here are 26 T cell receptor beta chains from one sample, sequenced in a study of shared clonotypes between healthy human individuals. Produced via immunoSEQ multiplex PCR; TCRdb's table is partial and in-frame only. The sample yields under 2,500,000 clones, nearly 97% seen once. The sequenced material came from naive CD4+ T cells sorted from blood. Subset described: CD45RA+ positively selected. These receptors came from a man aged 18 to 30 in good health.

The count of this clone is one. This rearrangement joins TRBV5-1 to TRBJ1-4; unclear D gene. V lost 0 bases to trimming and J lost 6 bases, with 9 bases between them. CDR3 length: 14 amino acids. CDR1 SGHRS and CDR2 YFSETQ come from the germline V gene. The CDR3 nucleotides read TGCGCCAGCAGCTTGGTCGGGTCAGATGAAAAACTGTTTTTT. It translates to CASSLVGSDEKLFF.

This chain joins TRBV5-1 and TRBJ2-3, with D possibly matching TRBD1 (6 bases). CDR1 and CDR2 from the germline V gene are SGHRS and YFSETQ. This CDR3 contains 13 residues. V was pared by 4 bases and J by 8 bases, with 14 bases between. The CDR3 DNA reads TGCGCCAGCAGCACCCCAGGGGCGGGTACGCAGTATTTT. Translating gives CASSTPGAGTQYF.

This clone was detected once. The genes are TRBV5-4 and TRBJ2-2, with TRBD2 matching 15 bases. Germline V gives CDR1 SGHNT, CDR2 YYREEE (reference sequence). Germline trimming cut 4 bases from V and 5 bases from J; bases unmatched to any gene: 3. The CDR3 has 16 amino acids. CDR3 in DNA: TGTGCCAGCAGCCCGGGACTAGCGGGGGGAACCGGGGAGCTGTTTTTT. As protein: CASSPGLAGGTGELFF. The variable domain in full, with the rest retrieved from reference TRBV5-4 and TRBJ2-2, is ETGVTQSPTHLIKTRGQQVTLRCSSQSGHNTVSWYQQALGQGPQFIFQYYREEENGRGNFPPRFSGLQFPNYSSELNVNALELDDSALYLCASSPGLAGGTGELFFGEGSRLTVL.

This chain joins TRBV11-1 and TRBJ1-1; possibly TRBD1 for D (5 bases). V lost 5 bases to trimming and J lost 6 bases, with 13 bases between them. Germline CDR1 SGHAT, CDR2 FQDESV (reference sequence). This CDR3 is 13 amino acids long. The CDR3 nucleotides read TGTGCCAGCAGCATTACAGGTTACCCTGAAGCTTTCTTT. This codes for CASSITGYPEAFF.

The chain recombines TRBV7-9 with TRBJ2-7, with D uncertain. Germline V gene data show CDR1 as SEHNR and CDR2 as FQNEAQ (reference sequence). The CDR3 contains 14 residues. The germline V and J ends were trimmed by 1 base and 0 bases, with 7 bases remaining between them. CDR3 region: CASSLGLSSYEQYF. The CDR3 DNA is TGTGCCAGCAGCTTAGGTTTGAGCTCCTACGAGCAGTACTTC.

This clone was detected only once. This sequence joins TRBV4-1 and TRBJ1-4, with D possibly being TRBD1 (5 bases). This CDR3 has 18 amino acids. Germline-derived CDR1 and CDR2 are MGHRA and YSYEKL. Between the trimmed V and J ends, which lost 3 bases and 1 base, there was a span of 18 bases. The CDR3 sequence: CASSQEPQAGGTNEKLFF. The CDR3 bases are TGCGCCAGCAGCCAGGAGCCGCAAGCGGGGGGAACTAATGAAAAACTGTTTTTT.

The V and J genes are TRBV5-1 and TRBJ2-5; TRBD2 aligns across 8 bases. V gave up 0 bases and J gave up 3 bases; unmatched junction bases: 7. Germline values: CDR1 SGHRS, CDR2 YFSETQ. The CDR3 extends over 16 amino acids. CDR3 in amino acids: CASSLVQGAGEETQYF. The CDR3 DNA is TGCGCCAGCAGCTTGGTACAGGGAGCGGGGGAAGAGACCCAGTACTTC. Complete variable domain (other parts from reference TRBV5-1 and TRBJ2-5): KAGVTQTPRYLIKTRGQQVTLSCSPISGHRSVSWYQQTPGQGLQFLFEYFSETQRNKGNFPGRFSGRQFSNSRSEMNVSTLELGDSALYLCASSLVQGAGEETQYFGPGTRLLVL.

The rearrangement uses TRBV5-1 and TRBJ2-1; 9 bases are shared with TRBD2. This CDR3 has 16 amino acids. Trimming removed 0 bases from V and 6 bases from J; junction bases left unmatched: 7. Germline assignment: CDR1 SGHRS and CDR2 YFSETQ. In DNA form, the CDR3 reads TGCGCCAGCAGCTTGGACCCCGCGGGAGGGCCCAATGAGCAGTTCTTC. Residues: CASSLDPAGGPNEQFF.

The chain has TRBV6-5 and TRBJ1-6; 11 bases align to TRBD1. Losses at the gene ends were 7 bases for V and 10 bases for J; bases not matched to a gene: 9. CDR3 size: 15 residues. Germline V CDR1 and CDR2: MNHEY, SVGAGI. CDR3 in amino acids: CASTSGTGGGSPLHF. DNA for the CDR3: TGTGCCAGCACCTCCGGGACAGGGGGTGGATCACCCCTCCACTTT.

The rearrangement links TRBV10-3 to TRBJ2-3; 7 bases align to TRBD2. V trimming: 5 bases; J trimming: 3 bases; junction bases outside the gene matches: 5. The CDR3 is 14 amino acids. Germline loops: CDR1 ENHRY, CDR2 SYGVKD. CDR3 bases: TGTGCCATCAGTCCCAGCGGGGTGACAGATACGCAGTATTTT. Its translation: CAISPSGVTDTQYF.

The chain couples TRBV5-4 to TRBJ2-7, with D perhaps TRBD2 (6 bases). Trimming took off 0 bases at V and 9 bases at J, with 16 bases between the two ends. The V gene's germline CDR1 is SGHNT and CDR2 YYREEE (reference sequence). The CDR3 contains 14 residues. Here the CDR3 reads CASSLELATAGQYF. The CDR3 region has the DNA TGTGCCAGCAGCTTGGAACTGGCTACAGCGGGGCAGTACTTC.

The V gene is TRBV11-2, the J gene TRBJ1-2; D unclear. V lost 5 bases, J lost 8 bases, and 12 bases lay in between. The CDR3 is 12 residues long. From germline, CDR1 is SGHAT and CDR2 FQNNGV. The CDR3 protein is CASSPKSDGYTF. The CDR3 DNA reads TGTGCCAGCAGCCCTAAATCGGACGGCTACACCTTC.

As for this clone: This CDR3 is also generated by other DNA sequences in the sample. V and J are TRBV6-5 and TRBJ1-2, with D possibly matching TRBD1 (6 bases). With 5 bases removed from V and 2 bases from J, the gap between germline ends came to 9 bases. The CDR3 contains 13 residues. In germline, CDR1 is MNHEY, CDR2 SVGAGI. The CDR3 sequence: CASSRQGNYGYTF. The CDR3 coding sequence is TGTGCCAGCAGTCGCCAGGGGAACTATGGCTACACCTTC.

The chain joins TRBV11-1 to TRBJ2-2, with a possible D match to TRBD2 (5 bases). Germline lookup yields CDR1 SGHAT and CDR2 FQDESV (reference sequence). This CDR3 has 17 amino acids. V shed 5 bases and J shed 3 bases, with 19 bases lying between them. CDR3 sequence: CASSLGLSLKDTGELFF. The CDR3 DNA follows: TGTGCCAGCAGCCTAGGACTCTCCCTTAAGGACACCGGGGAGCTGTTTTTT.

The CDR3 DNA reads as TGTGCCAGTAGTATGGGCGGCACAGATACGCAGTATTTT. It translates to CASSMGGTDTQYF. The chain uses TRBV19 and TRBJ2-3; D is unclear. CDR1 is LNHDA and CDR2 is SQIVND in the germline V gene (reference sequence). The CDR3 extends over 13 amino acids. Between the trimmed V and J ends, which lost 3 bases and 1 base, there was a span of 5 bases. Complete variable domain (other parts from reference TRBV19 and TRBJ2-3): DGGITQSPKYLFRKEGQNVTLSCEQNLNHDAMYWYRQDPGQGLRLIYYSQIVNDFQKGDIAEGYSVSREKKESFPLTVTSAQKNPTAFYLCASSMGGTDTQYFGPGTRLTVL.

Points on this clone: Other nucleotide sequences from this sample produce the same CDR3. The CDR3 coding sequence is TGCAGTGCTAACAGGGGAAATGAGCAGTTCTTC. This gives the protein CSANRGNEQFF. The rearrangement uses TRBV20-1 and TRBJ2-1, with TRBD1 identical over 7 bases. Germline CDR1 is DFQATT and CDR2 is SNEGSKA (reference sequence). CDR3 length: 11 amino acids. The V and J ends lost 4 bases and 7 bases, in that order; junction bases with no gene match: 1.

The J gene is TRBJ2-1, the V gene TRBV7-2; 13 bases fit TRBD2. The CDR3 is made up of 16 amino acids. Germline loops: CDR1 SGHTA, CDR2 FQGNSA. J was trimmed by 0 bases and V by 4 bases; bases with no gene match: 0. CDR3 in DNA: TGTGCCAGCAGCTGGACTAGCGGGAGCTCCTACAATGAGCAGTTCTTC. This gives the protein CASSWTSGSSYNEQFF.

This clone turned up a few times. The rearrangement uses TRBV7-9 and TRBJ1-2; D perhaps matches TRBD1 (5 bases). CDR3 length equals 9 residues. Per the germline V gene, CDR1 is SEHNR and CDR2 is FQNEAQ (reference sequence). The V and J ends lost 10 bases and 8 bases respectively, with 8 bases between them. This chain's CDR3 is CATAGGYTF. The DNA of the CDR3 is TGTGCCACCGCAGGGGGCTACACCTTC.

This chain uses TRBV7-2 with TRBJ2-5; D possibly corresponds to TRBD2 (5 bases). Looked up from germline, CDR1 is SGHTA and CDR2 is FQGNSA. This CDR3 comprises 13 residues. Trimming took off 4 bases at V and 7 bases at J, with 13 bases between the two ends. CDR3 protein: CASSYGIGGTQYF. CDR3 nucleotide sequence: TGTGCCAGCAGCTACGGGATTGGCGGGACCCAGTACTTC. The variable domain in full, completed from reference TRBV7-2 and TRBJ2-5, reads GAGVSQSPSNKVTEKGKDVELRCDPISGHTALYWYRQSLGQGLEFLIYFQGNSAPDKSGLPSDRFSAERTGGSVSTLTIQRTQQEDSAVYLCASSYGIGGTQYFGPGTRLLVL.

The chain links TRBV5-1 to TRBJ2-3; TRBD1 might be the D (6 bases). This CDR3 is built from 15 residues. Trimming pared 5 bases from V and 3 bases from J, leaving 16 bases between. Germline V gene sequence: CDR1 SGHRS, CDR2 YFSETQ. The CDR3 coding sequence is TGCGCCAGCAGTTCTCAACACAGGGCGACAGATACGCAGTATTTT. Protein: CASSSQHRATDTQYF. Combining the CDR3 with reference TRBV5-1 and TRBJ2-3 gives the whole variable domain KAGVTQTPRYLIKTRGQQVTLSCSPISGHRSVSWYQQTPGQGLQFLFEYFSETQRNKGNFPGRFSGRQFSNSRSEMNVSTLELGDSALYLCASSSQHRATDTQYFGPGTRLTVL.

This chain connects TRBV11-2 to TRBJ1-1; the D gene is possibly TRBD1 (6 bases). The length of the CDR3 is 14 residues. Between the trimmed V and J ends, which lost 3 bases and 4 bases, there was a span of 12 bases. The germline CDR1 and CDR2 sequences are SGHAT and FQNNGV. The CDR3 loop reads CASSFIQGGTEAFF. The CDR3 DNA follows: TGTGCCAGCAGCTTCATACAGGGTGGCACTGAAGCTTTCTTT. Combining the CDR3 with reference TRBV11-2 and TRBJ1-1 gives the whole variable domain EAGVAQSPRYKIIEKRQSVAFWCNPISGHATLYWYQQILGQGPKLLIQFQNNGVVDDSQLPKDRFSAERLKGVDSTLKIQPAKLEDSAVYLCASSFIQGGTEAFFGQGTRLTVV.

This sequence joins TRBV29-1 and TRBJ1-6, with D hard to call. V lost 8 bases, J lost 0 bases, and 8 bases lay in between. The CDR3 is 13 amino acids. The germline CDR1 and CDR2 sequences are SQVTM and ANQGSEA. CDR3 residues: CSCVFSYNSPLHF. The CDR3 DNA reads TGCAGCTGCGTTTTCTCCTATAATTCACCCCTCCACTTT.

The CDR3 DNA is TGTGCCAGCAGCTTAGGGACTAGCGAGGGGGTCAATGAGCAGTTCTTC. As protein: CASSLGTSEGVNEQFF. The V and J genes are TRBV9 and TRBJ2-1; TRBD2 matches 10 bases. Germline-derived CDR1 and CDR2 are SGDLS and YYNGEE. The V segment lost 4 bases and the J segment 6 bases; nucleotides outside the gene matches: 10. CDR3 length: 16 amino acids.

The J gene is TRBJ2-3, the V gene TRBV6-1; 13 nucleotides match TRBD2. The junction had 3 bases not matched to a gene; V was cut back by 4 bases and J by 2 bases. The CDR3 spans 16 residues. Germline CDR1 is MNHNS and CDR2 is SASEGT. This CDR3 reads CASSGTSGGYTDTQYF. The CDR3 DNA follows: TGTGCCAGCAGTGGGACTAGCGGGGGTTACACAGATACGCAGTATTTT.

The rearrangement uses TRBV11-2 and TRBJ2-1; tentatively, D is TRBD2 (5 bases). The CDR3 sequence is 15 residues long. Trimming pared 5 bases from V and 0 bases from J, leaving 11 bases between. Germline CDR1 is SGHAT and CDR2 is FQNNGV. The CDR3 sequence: CASSRDYSSYNEQFF. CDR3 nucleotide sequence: TGTGCCAGCAGCCGCGACTACAGCTCCTACAATGAGCAGTTCTTC. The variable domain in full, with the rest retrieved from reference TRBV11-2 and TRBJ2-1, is EAGVAQSPRYKIIEKRQSVAFWCNPISGHATLYWYQQILGQGPKLLIQFQNNGVVDDSQLPKDRFSAERLKGVDSTLKIQPAKLEDSAVYLCASSRDYSSYNEQFFGPGTRLTVL.

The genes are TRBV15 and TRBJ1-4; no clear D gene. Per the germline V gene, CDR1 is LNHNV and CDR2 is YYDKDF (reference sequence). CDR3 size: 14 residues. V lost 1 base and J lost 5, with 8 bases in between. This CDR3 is CATSRASGNEKLFF. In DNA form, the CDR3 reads TGTGCCACCAGCAGAGCGAGTGGGAATGAAAAACTGTTTTTT.